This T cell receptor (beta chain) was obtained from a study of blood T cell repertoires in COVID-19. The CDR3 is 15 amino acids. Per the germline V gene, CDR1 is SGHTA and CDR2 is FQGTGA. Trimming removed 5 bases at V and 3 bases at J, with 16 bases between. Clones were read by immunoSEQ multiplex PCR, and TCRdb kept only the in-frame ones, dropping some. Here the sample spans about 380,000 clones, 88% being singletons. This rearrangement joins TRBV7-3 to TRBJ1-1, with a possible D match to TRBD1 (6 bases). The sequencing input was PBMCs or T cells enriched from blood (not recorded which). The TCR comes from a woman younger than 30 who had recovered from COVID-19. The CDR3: CASSAEPGADTEAFF. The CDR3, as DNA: TGTGCCAGCAGCGCAGAGCCAGGGGCGGACACTGAAGCTTTCTTT.